This T cell receptor beta chain was captured in a study of blood T cell repertoires in COVID-19. Study summary: The study drew acute and convalescent COVID-19 samples from the United States, Italy and Spain. Sources were T cells, B-cell-depleted T cells, or PBMCs; the material itself was cDNA or gDNA.

Germline CDR1 MNHEY, CDR2 SVGAGI. V was pared by 2 bases and J by 10 bases, with 8 bases of the junction left unmatched. CDR3 length: 16 amino acids. Method: immunoSEQ multiplex PCR; TCRdb's copy keeps in-frame clones and lacks some. The sample yields about 280,000 clones, more than 75% seen once. The clonotype comes from a man between 40 and 49 years old with active or convalescent COVID-19. The sequencing input was peripheral blood. The chain has TRBV6-5 and TRBJ2-1; 13 bases are shared with TRBD2. In DNA form, the CDR3 reads TGTGCCAGCAGTTACGGACTAGCGGGAGAAGTCTGGGAGCAGTTCTTC. This codes for CASSYGLAGEVWEQFF.